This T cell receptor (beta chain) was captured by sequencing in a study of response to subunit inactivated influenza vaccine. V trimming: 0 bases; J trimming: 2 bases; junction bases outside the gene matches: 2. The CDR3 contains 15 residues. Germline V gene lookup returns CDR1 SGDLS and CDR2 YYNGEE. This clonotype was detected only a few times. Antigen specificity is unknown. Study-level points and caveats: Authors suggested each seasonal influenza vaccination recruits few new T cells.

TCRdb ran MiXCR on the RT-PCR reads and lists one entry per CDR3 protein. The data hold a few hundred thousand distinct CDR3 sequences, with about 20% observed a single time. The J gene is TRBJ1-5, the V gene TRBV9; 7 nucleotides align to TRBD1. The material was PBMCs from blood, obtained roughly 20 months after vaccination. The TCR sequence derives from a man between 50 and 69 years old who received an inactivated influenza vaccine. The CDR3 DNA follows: TGTGCCAGCAGCGTAGGTACAGGGGGCAATCAGCCCCAGCATTTT. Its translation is CASSVGTGGNQPQHF.